Ten or more counts support the clone carrying this TCR beta chain. This CDR3 comprises 16 residues. Trimming cost V 5 bases and J 4 bases; bases outside gene matches: 12. A single record per CDR3 protein comes from TCRdb applying MiXCR to the 5' RACE reads. The table has more than 65,000 distinct CDR3 sequences, roughly 4.8% seen once. This sample was taken from a study of early T cells in non-severe SARS-CoV-2 infection. The source was whole blood, collected at baseline. The chain carries TRBV12-3 or TRBV12-4 and TRBJ1-2; 8 nucleotides agree with TRBD1. The source is an adult who was a healthcare worker with PCR-confirmed SARS-CoV-2 infection or an uninfected control (not recorded which). The donor label of this sample is uncertain. Here the CDR3 reads CASSTSTGAKGYGYTF. The CDR3 region has the DNA TGTGCCAGCAGTACCTCGACAGGGGCCAAGGGCTATGGCTACACCTTC.